Listed below are T cell receptor beta chains from one sample, sequenced in a study of lymphopenia after photon versus proton radiotherapy. The assay was immunoSEQ multiplex PCR, and TCRdb's table has in-frame clones only and misses some. The table lists around 30,000 clones, about 91% of them singletons. The material was peripheral blood, obtained from a patient treated with proton-based radiotherapy. Receptor source: a woman in her 70s with pancreatic cancer. Some clones in this sample may be carry-over from other donors' samples. The CDR3 runs from the conserved cysteine through the conserved F or W. D genes are given only for firm matches. The listing skips clone size in some rows; elsewhere it reads once, few, many or a size class.

d_gene	abundance	v_gene	j_gene	CDR3nt	CDR3aa
.	.	TRBV14	TRBJ1-5	TGTGCCAGCAGCCAACAGGCCAATCAGCCCCAGCATTTT	CASSQQANQPQHF
.	.	TRBV5-1	TRBJ1-2	TGCGCCAGCAGCTTGGATCTCACCTTTAGTAGTGGCTACACCTTC	CASSLDLTFSSGYTF
TRBD1	.	TRBV11-2	TRBJ1-2	TGTGCCAGCAGCTTAGCCCAGGACAGGGGATATGGCTACACCTTC	CASSLAQDRGYGYTF
.	.	TRBV14	TRBJ1-4	TGTGCCAGCGGGAAGGGGGTACCCGGTGAAAAACTGTTTTTT	CASGKGVPGEKLFF
TRBD1	.	TRBV19	TRBJ1-1	TGTGCCAGTAGTATGACAGGGAAAGCTGAAGCTTTCTTT	CASSMTGKAEAFF
.	.	TRBV5-1	TRBJ2-3	TGCGCCAGCAGCTTGGATTCCCCGGGCACAGATACGCAGTATTTT	CASSLDSPGTDTQYF
TRBD1	.	TRBV6-6	TRBJ1-3	TGTGCCAGCAGTTACTCGACAGGGTCTGGAAACACCATATATTTT	CASSYSTGSGNTIYF
.	.	TRBV4-3	TRBJ2-7	TGCGCCAGCAGCCAAGATTGGGCAGGGAACTACGAGCAGTACTTC	CASSQDWAGNYEQYF
TRBD1	.	TRBV5-1	TRBJ1-6	TGCGCCAGCAGCTTGGCCCGTGGGGACAGGGCAAATTCACCCCTCCACTTT	CASSLARGDRANSPLHF
TRBD1	.	TRBV30	TRBJ1-5	TGTGCCTGGGCCACGACAGGGCCTGGCCAGCCCCAGCATTTT	CAWATTGPGQPQHF
.	.	TRBV10-3	TRBJ1-2	TGTGCCATCAGTGCCTATTTACAGGAGAATGGCTACACCTTC	CAISAYLQENGYTF
.	once	TRBV28	TRBJ2-7	TGTGCCAGCAGTTTGGGAGAGACCGAGCAGTACTTC	CASSLGETEQYF
.	.	TRBV7-3	TRBJ2-1	TGTGCCAGCAGTTCCCTCACACTCGGAGATACGTACAATGAGCAGTTCTTC	CASSSLTLGDTYNEQFF
TRBD1	.	TRBV9	TRBJ1-2	TGTGCCAGCAGCGTCCCACAGGGGACCCGCACCTTC	CASSVPQGTRTF
.	.	TRBV9	TRBJ1-1	TGTGCCAGCAGCGCCTACACTGAAGCTTTCTTT	CASSAYTEAFF
TRBD1	.	TRBV5-1	TRBJ2-1	TGCGCCAGCAGCTTGGAACAGGGGCGTCACAATGAGCAGTTCTTC	CASSLEQGRHNEQFF
.	.	TRBV7-2	TRBJ2-1	TGTGCCAGCAGCCCACGGAACTCCGAGCAGTTCTTC	CASSPRNSEQFF
.	.	TRBV14	TRBJ2-7	TGTGCCAGCAGCCAAGGCAGACAGCGGTACTACGAGCAGTACTTC	CASSQGRQRYYEQYF
.	.	TRBV28	TRBJ1-1	TGTGCCAGCAGTAGGCCTGTGATTGGCACTGAAGCTTTCTTT	CASSRPVIGTEAFF
TRBD2	few	TRBV28	TRBJ2-5	TGTGCCAGCAGTTCAAATGGACTAGCGGAAGAGACCCAGTACTTC	CASSSNGLAEETQYF
.	.	TRBV13	TRBJ2-1	TGTGCCAGCAGCTTAGACCCGACAGGCTCCTACAATGAGCAGTTCTTC	CASSLDPTGSYNEQFF
TRBD1	.	TRBV10-3	TRBJ2-2	TGTGCCATCAGTGCCTCGACAGGGTTGGGCACCGGGGAGCTGTTTTTT	CAISASTGLGTGELFF
.	once	TRBV5-4	TRBJ2-7	TGTGCCAGCAGCTTGGTGGGAGACTACGAGCAGTACTTC	CASSLVGDYEQYF
.	.	TRBV27	TRBJ1-5	TGTGCCAGCAGTTTATTTGAGGGCTCTCAGCCCCAGCATTTT	CASSLFEGSQPQHF
.	.	TRBV2	TRBJ2-2	TGTGCCAGCAGTGATGAGCAGACCAACACCGGGGAGCTGTTTTTT	CASSDEQTNTGELFF
.	.	TRBV18	TRBJ1-3	TGTGCCAGCTCACCAGTCGATCTGGGGAGGTCGGGAAACACCATATATTTT	CASSPVDLGRSGNTIYF
.	.	TRBV27	TRBJ1-3	TGTGCCAGCAGTTTAACCCGCGGGGCAGCTTCTGGAAACACCATATATTTT	CASSLTRGAASGNTIYF
TRBD1	.	TRBV7-9	TRBJ2-5	TGTGCCAGCAGCTTAGCGGTCCCACAGGGGGACGAGACCCAGTACTTC	CASSLAVPQGDETQYF